This TCR beta chain was identified in a study of early T cells in non-severe SARS-CoV-2 infection (dated by TCRdb to 2020 to 2023). As for the study more broadly: Bulk RNA from unsorted whole blood was used for TCR sequencing, so alpha and beta chains could not be paired.

Taken from the germline V gene, the CDR1 and CDR2 loops are SGDLS and YYNGEE. Including the terminal cysteine and phenylalanine, the CDR3 comprises 14 residues. Only the CDR3 portion is preserved as DNA: 42 bases, with reading frame beginning at the first base. Trimming costs V 6 bases and J 4 bases, and their ends lie 16 bases apart. Set within a cohort of healthcare workers in London, UK, this nested case-control study involved weekly PCR testing of nasopharyngeal swabs along with blood sampling. Healthcare workers were recruited between 23 and 31 March 2020, during the week of the UK lockdown, and were followed weekly for up to roughly 15 weeks. Results and caveats for the whole study, not just this receptor: VDJdb matching was skewed toward anti-spike CD8 responses, so virus-specific expansions were likely underestimated and private and CD4 specificities were missed.

The method was 5' RACE. The sequencer listed for this sample is NextSeq 500. Unique molecular identifiers were attached to individual cDNA molecules in the TCR library protocol so that sequencing error and PCR bias could be corrected. Sequencing covered both TCR alpha and beta chains, and within each sample the abundances of alpha and beta sequences were tightly co-correlated. The paper's processing steps were these. Decombinator V4 was used to annotate the V gene, J gene and CDR3 of the TCR sequences. TCRs were defined as expanded if a significant change between any two time points was detected under a Poisson model with p below 0.0001. TCR abundances were normalised to the total number of TCRs sequenced per sample and were expressed as counts per million. MAIT TCRs were defined by TRAV1-2 paired with TRAJ12, TRAJ20 or TRAJ33, and iNKT TCRs by TRAV10 paired with TRAJ18. VDJdb, accessed 1 November 2021, was searched for CMV, EBV and SARS-CoV-2 annotated TCRs, excluding TCRs annotated for multiple antigens. The public sequencing data were trimmed at Q25 with fastp and processed into clonotypes with MiXCR by TCRdb, which kept only in-frame beta chains. All rows with the same CDR3 protein become a single entry with the most common DNA and genes. The V and J calls come from TCRdb's annotation, not from the publication. For this sample there are around 58,000 distinct CDR3 sequences; about 8% appear just once. The ten most abundant clones make up roughly a tenth of the sample.

This clonotype has at least ten counts. The clone's antigen remains unknown. The record has no base qualities; no much larger clone is one base away. The sequence was obtained from an adult who was a healthcare worker with PCR-confirmed SARS-CoV-2 infection or an uninfected control (not recorded which). Material: whole blood, obtained at baseline. Recombination connected TRBV9 to TRBJ1-1, with an unclear D gene assignment. The DNA sequence is TGTGCCAGCACCCAGGATGGCAGGCCCACTGAAGCTTTCTTT. This codes for CASTQDGRPTEAFF.